These T cell receptor beta chains were read from a single sample in a study of blood T cell repertoires in COVID-19. Sequencing was performed with immunoSEQ multiplex PCR; in TCRdb, only in-frame clones are kept and a portion is missing. The profile shows around 160,000 clones, 80% of them singletons. Sequencing was performed on peripheral blood. These receptors were collected from a man aged 55-75 years with active or convalescent COVID-19. Both conserved end residues are part of each CDR3. The D gene is left open where the match is weak. Size tells how often a clone was seen (once, few, many) or the class of an expanded clone, and some rows leave it out.

cdr3_aa,cdr3_nt,d_call,v_call,j_call,clone_size
CASIGRDIQYF,TGTGCCAGTATTGGGAGGGACATTCAGTACTTC,TRBD2,TRBV19,TRBJ2-4,.
CASSSSRQPLVAFF,TGTGCCAGCAGCTCGTCCCGACAGCCGCTGGTGGCTTTCTTT,.,TRBV7-9,TRBJ1-1,.
CASSVHGGGGYGYTF,TGTGCCAGCAGCGTTCATGGGGGAGGGGGCTATGGCTACACCTTC,.,TRBV9,TRBJ1-2,.
CASSPTGGGRGYTF,TGTGCCAGCAGCCCGACAGGGGGCGGTCGGGGCTACACCTTC,TRBD1,TRBV7-9,TRBJ1-2,.
CASSPLLAGGDGNEQYF,TGTGCCAGCAGCCCCCTTCTAGCGGGGGGGGACGGCAACGAGCAGTACTTC,TRBD2,TRBV13,TRBJ2-7,.
CATYRSGSYEQYF,TGTGCCACCTACCGATCGGGCTCCTACGAGCAGTACTTC,.,TRBV27,TRBJ2-7,few
CASSPPDFNQPQHF,TGTGCCAGCAGCCCCCCAGACTTCAATCAGCCCCAGCATTTT,.,TRBV28,TRBJ1-5,.
CASSRALGAEEKLFF,TGCGCCAGCAGCCGAGCGCTTGGGGCCGAGGAAAAACTGTTTTTT,.,TRBV4-3,TRBJ1-4,.
CAWSVRQGLTNEKLFF,TGTGCCTGGAGTGTTCGGCAGGGGTTGACTAATGAAAAACTGTTTTTT,.,TRBV30,TRBJ1-4,.
CASTSGWDGNYEQYF,TGTGCCAGCACCTCAGGGTGGGATGGGAACTACGAGCAGTACTTC,.,TRBV7-2,TRBJ2-7,.
CASSLRTGNYSPLHF,TGTGCCAGCAGCTTACGGACAGGGAATTATTCACCCCTCCACTTT,TRBD1,TRBV13,TRBJ1-6,.
CASSLTRVETQYF,TGTGCCAGCAGTTTGACGAGGGTGGAGACCCAGTACTTC,.,TRBV12-3/TRBV12-4,TRBJ2-5,.
CASSEEGGGETQYF,TGTGCCAGCAGTGAAGAGGGCGGGGGGGAGACCCAGTACTTC,TRBD2,TRBV2,TRBJ2-5,.
CASSSLRLFRAGENEQYF,TGTGCCAGCAGTTCCCTTCGGCTCTTTCGGGCAGGGGAGAACGAGCAGTACTTC,.,TRBV27,TRBJ2-7,.
CASSPFYVTEAFF,TGTGCCAGCAGTCCCTTTTATGTCACTGAAGCTTTCTTT,.,TRBV6-5,TRBJ1-1,.
CASSRPAVNQPQHF,TGTGCCAGTAGTAGGCCCGCTGTCAATCAGCCCCAGCATTTT,.,TRBV19,TRBJ1-5,.
CASSSGRQGVNQPQHF,TGTGCCAGCAGTTCCGGTCGACAGGGGGTTAATCAGCCCCAGCATTTT,TRBD1,TRBV28,TRBJ1-5,.
CASSTRDNVNSNQPQHF,TGTGCCAGCAGCACCCGGGACAACGTCAATAGCAATCAGCCCCAGCATTTT,.,TRBV7-8,TRBJ1-5,.
CATSSRTGSPLHF,TGTGCCACCAGCTCCCGGACAGGTTCACCCCTCCACTTT,TRBD1,TRBV15,TRBJ1-6,few
CASEGAGTEAFF,TGTGCCAGCGAGGGGGCGGGGACTGAAGCTTTCTTT,TRBD1,TRBV13,TRBJ1-1,.
CAIKEVGYEQYF,TGTGCCATCAAGGAGGTAGGCTACGAGCAGTACTTC,.,TRBV10-3,TRBJ2-7,.
CASSQSALSLHYGYTF,TGTGCCAGCAGCCAATCCGCTCTATCGCTCCACTATGGCTACACCTTC,.,TRBV3-1/TRBV3-2,TRBJ1-2,.
CASSAGQGAGETQYF,TGTGCCAGCTCAGCAGGGCAGGGGGCTGGTGAGACCCAGTACTTC,TRBD1,TRBV18,TRBJ2-5,.
CASSSGGQGENIQYF,TGTGCCAGCAGCAGTGGCGGACAGGGGGAAAACATTCAGTACTTC,TRBD1,TRBV28,TRBJ2-4,.
CASSAAGGGLFF,TGTGCCAGCAGCGCCGCGGGGGGGGGCTTGTTTTTT,TRBD2,TRBV11-2,TRBJ2-2,.
CASSSRDASSEYF,TGTGCCAGCAGCTCGCGGGACGCCTCTTCCGAGTACTTC,.,TRBV5-6,TRBJ2-7,.
CASSLTFGDSGNTIYF,TGTGCCAGCAGCTTAACATTCGGGGACTCTGGAAACACCATATATTTT,.,TRBV11-2,TRBJ1-3,.
CASSQDLGGEQFF,TGTGCCAGCAGCCAAGATTTAGGGGGTGAGCAGTTCTTC,.,TRBV4-2,TRBJ2-1,.
CASSEGLAGAIEQYF,TGTGCCAGCAGTGAAGGTCTAGCGGGAGCCATCGAGCAGTACTTC,TRBD2,TRBV6-4,TRBJ2-7,.
CASSLGLAGGEQYF,TGTGCCAGCAGCCTCGGACTAGCGGGAGGGGAGCAGTACTTC,TRBD2,TRBV4-2,TRBJ2-7,few